What follows is one T cell receptor beta chain and its context. The sample comes from a study of cytomegalovirus exposure and HLA in healthy donors. Across the whole study: Earlier sequencing of 150 million to 200 million T cells yielded fewer than 140 million unique TCR beta sequences.

Germline CDR1 is KGHSH and CDR2 is LQKENI. The CDR3 is 14 residues long. The V and J ends lost 3 bases and 6 bases respectively, with 14 bases between them. Both 60 Vbeta primers and 13 Jbeta primers went into the PCR. Libraries were prepared by immunoSEQ multiplex PCR; TCRdb keeps only in-frame clonotypes and omits some of them. The top ten hold 2.5% to 4% of the sample, which has roughly 62,000 clones, approximately 80% seen once. Sample: PBMCs. This chain links TRBV18 with TRBJ1-1; a weak D match, TRBD1 (6 bases). The clonotype was recovered from a woman between 35 and 50 years old in good health and CMV-seropositive. In nucleotides, the CDR3 is TGTGCCAGCTCACCGGGGGGGGACAAATCTGAAGCTTTCTTT. It translates to CASSPGGDKSEAFF.